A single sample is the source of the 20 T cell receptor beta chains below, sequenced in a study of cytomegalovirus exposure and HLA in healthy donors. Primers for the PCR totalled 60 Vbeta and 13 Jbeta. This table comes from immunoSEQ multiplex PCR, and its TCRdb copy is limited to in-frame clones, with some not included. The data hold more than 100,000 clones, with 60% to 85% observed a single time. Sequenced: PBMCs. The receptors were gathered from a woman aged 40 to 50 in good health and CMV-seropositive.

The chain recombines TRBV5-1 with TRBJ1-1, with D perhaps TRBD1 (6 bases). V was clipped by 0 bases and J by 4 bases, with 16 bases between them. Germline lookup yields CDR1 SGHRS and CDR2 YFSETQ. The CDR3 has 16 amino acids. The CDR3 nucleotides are TGCGCCAGCAGCTTGGAGGGGTCAGCGGGGGCCACTGAAGCTTTCTTT. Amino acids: CASSLEGSAGATEAFF.

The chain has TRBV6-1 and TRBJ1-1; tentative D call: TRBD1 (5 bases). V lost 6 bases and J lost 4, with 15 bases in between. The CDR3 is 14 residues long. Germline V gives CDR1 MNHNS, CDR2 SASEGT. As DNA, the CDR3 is TGTGCCAGCAGGGCCGTCAGGGCGACCACTGAAGCTTTCTTT. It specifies CASRAVRATTEAFF.

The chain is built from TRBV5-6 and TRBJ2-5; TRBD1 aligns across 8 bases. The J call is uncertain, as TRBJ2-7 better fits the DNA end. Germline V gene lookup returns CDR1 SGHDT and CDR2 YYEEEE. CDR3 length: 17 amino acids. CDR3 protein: CASSSGTGITIPYEQYF. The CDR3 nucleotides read TGTGCCAGCAGCTCCGGGACAGGCATAACAATTCCCTACGAGCAGTACTTC.

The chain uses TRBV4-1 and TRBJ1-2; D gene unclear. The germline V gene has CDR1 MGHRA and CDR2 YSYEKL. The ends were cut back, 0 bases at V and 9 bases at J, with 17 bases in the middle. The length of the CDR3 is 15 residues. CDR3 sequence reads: CASSQEGRPLYSYTF. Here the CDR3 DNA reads TGCGCCAGCAGCCAAGAGGGCAGGCCGCTATATAGCTACACCTTC.

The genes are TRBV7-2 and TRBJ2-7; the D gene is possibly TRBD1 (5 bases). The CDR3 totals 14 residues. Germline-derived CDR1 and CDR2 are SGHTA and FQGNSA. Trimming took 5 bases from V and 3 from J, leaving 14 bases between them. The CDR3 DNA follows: TGTGCCAGCAGCCATAAAGACAGAAACTACGAGCAGTACTTC. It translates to CASSHKDRNYEQYF.

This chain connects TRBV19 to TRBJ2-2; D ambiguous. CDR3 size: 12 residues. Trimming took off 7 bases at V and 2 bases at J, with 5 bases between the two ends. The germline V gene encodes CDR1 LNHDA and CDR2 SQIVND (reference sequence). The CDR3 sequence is CASTLNTGELFF. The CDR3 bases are TGTGCCAGTACCCTCAACACCGGGGAGCTGTTTTTT. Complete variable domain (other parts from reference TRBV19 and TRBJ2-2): DGGITQSPKYLFRKEGQNVTLSCEQNLNHDAMYWYRQDPGQGLRLIYYSQIVNDFQKGDIAEGYSVSREKKESFPLTVTSAQKNPTAFYLCASTLNTGELFFGEGSRLTVL.

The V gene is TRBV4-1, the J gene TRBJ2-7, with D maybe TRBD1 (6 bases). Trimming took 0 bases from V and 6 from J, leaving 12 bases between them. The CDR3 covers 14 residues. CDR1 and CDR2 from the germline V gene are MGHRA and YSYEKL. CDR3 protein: CASSQEAGVGEQYF. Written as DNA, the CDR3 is TGCGCCAGCAGCCAAGAGGCAGGGGTGGGCGAGCAGTACTTC.

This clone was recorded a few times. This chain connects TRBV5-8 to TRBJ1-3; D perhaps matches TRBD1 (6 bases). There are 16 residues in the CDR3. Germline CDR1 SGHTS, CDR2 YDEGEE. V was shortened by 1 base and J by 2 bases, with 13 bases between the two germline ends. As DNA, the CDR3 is TGTGCCAGCAGCTTGTTCCGAGGGGGAGCTGGAAACACCATATATTTT. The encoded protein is CASSLFRGGAGNTIYF.

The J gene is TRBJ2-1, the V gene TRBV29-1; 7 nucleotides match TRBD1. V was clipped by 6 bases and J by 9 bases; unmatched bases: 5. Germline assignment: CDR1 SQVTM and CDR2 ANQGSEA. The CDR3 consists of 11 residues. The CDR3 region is CSVPGGVEQFF. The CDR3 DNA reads TGCAGCGTGCCAGGGGGAGTTGAGCAGTTCTTC.

CDR3 sequence reads: CASSGGLVTDTQYF. In DNA form, the CDR3 reads TGCGCCAGCAGTGGGGGGCTAGTCACAGATACGCAGTATTTT. The genes are TRBV10-2 and TRBJ2-3, with a weak D call TRBD1 (6 bases). V was cut by 4 bases and J by 2 bases, with 10 bases left in between. Germline-derived CDR1 and CDR2 are WSHSY and SAAADI. This CDR3 region has 14 residues.

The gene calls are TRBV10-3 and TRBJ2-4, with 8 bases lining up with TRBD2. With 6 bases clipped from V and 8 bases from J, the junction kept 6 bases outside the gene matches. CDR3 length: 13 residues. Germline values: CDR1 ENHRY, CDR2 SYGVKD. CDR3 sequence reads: CAISGGAADIQYF. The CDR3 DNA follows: TGTGCCATCAGCGGGGGGGCCGCGGACATTCAGTACTTC.

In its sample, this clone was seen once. In nucleotides, the CDR3 is TGCGCCAGCAGCCCGCGACAGGGTGTGAACACTGAAGCTTTCTTT. It specifies CASSPRQGVNTEAFF. The chain recombines TRBV5-1 with TRBJ1-1; 7 positions agree with TRBD1. This CDR3 contains 15 residues. V lost 4 bases and J lost 0; bases outside the gene matches: 6. Germline V gene data show CDR1 as SGHRS and CDR2 as YFSETQ.

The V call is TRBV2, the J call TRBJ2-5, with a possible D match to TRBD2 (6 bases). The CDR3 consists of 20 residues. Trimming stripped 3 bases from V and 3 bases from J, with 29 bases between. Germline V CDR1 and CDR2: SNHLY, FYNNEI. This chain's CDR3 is CASSDGLAGLIDPSKETQYF. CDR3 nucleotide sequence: TGTGCCAGCAGTGACGGGCTGGCAGGACTAATCGATCCCTCTAAAGAGACCCAGTACTTC.

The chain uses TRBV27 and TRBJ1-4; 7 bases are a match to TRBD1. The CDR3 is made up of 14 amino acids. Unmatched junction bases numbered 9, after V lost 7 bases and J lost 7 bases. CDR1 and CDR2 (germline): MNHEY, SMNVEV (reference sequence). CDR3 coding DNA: TGTGCCAGCACCTCGCGGACAGGAGTTGAAAAACTGTTTTTT. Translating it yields CASTSRTGVEKLFF.

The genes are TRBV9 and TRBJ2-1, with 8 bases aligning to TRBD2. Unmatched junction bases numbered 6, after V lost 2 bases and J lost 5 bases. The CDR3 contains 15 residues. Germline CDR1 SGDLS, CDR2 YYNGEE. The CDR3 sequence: CASSVTGTRDNEQFF. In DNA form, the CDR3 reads TGTGCCAGCAGCGTCACCGGGACTAGGGACAATGAGCAGTTCTTC. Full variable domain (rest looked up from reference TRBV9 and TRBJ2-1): DSGVTQTPKHLITATGQRVTLRCSPRSGDLSVYWYQQSLDQGLQFLIQYYNGEERAKGNILERFSAQQFPDLHSELNLSSLELGDSALYFCASSVTGTRDNEQFFGPGTRLTVL.

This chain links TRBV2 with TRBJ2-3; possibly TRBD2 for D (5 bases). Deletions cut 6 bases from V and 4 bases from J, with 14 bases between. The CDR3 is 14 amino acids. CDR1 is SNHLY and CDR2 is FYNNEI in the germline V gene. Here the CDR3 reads CASRGLIGADTQYF. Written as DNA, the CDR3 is TGTGCCAGCAGAGGACTGATCGGGGCAGATACGCAGTATTTT.

Here the CDR3 reads CASSTTGGLSPQYF. The CDR3, as DNA: TGTGCCAGTAGTACTACAGGGGGACTATCGCCGCAGTACTTC. The V and J genes are TRBV19 and TRBJ2-7; tentatively, D is TRBD1 (8 bases). The germline gives CDR1 LNHDA, CDR2 SQIVND (reference sequence). CDR3 size: 14 residues. V lost 4 bases to trimming and J lost 9 bases, with 19 bases between them. The full variable domain, its missing parts supplied by reference TRBV19 and TRBJ2-7, is DGGITQSPKYLFRKEGQNVTLSCEQNLNHDAMYWYRQDPGQGLRLIYYSQIVNDFQKGDIAEGYSVSREKKESFPLTVTSAQKNPTAFYLCASSTTGGLSPQYFGPGTRLTVT.

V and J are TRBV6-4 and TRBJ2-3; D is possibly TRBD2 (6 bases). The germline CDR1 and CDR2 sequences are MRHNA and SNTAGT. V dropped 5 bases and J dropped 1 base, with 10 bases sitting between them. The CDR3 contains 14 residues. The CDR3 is CASSSGGGTDTQYF. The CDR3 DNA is TGTGCCAGCAGTTCCGGGGGAGGCACAGATACGCAGTATTTT.

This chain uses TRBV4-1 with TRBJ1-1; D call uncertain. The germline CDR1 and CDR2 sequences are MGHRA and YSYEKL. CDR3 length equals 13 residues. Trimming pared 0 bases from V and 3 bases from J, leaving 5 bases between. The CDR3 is CASSQDRDTEAFF. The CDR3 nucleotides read TGCGCCAGCAGCCAAGACCGGGACACTGAAGCTTTCTTT.

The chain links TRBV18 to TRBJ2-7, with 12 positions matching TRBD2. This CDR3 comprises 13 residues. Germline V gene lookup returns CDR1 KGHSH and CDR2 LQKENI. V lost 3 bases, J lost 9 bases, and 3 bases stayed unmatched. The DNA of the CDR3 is TGTGCCAGCTCACCTCAGGGACTAGCGGGGCAGTACTTC. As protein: CASSPQGLAGQYF.